The 22 T cell receptor beta chains presented below share a single source sample, sequenced in a study of OX40 agonist ivuxolimab in advanced cancers. Only in-frame clones appear in the TCRdb table, and some are missing; sequencing was by immunoSEQ multiplex PCR. Of 70,000 to 80,000 clones in the sample, around 90% are singletons; the top ten hold around 0.9%. Sequenced material: CD4+ or CD8+ T cells sorted from blood, taken in a trial of the OX40 agonist ivuxolimab. The receptors shown here come from an adult with an advanced solid tumor such as melanoma, head and neck, liver or kidney cancer.

The V and J genes are TRBV7-2 and TRBJ2-7; D tentatively fits TRBD1 or TRBD2 (6 bases each). The CDR3 loop spans 15 amino acids. The germline CDR1 and CDR2 sequences are SGHTA and FQGNSA. V lost 1 base to trimming and J lost 3 bases, with 13 bases between them. The CDR3 DNA follows: TGTGCCAGCAGCTTAGTACCGGGGGCAGGCTACGAGCAGTACTTC. Residues: CASSLVPGAGYEQYF.

The rearrangement joins TRBV5-4 to TRBJ2-3; no clear D. V dropped 1 base and J dropped 2 bases, with 8 bases sitting between them. Per germline, CDR1 SGHNT and CDR2 YYREEE (reference sequence). The CDR3 is 14 residues long. DNA of the CDR3: TGTGCCAGCAGCTTGATCAGTCCCACAGATACGCAGTATTTT. It yields the protein CASSLISPTDTQYF. The full variable domain, completed using reference TRBV5-4 and TRBJ2-3, is ETGVTQSPTHLIKTRGQQVTLRCSSQSGHNTVSWYQQALGQGPQFIFQYYREEENGRGNFPPRFSGLQFPNYSSELNVNALELDDSALYLCASSLISPTDTQYFGPGTRLTVL.

The chain links TRBV10-3 to TRBJ1-2; 9 bases line up with TRBD1. Unmatched junction bases numbered 5, after V lost 1 base and J lost 5 bases. The length of the CDR3 is 15 residues. CDR1 and CDR2 (germline): ENHRY, SYGVKD. The CDR3 reads CAISEFTGGAYGYTF. The DNA for the CDR3 is TGTGCCATCAGTGAGTTTACAGGGGGCGCTTATGGCTACACCTTC.

The chain links TRBV9 to TRBJ2-7; perhaps TRBD1 as D (6 bases). Germline CDR1 is SGDLS and CDR2 is YYNGEE. CDR3 length: 14 residues. The ends were cut back, 0 bases at V and 4 bases at J, with 11 bases in the middle. CDR3 in DNA: TGTGCCAGCAGCGTAGGCAGGGGTACGTACGAGCAGTACTTC. The encoded protein is CASSVGRGTYEQYF.

The V call is TRBV30, the J call TRBJ1-2, with 8 positions matching TRBD1. In germline, CDR1 is GTSNPN, CDR2 SVGIG (reference sequence). The ends lost 1 base at V and 14 bases at J; junction bases unmatched: 12. This CDR3 is 13 amino acids long. The CDR3 sequence is CAWSALDRARGTF. The DNA for the CDR3 is TGTGCCTGGAGTGCACTGGACAGGGCCCGCGGGACCTTC.

This CDR3 is CAWSVGGTETQYF. The CDR3 coding sequence is TGTGCCTGGAGTGTAGGCGGCACGGAGACCCAGTACTTC. The V gene is TRBV30, the J gene TRBJ2-5, with D uncertain. Germline CDR1 is GTSNPN and CDR2 is SVGIG (reference sequence). The CDR3 totals 13 residues. Between the trimmed V and J ends, which lost 0 bases and 5 bases, there was a span of 10 bases.

This chain uses TRBV4-1 with TRBJ1-5; a possible D gene is TRBD1 (5 bases). Trimming took off 8 bases at V and 2 bases at J, with 19 bases between the two ends. CDR1 MGHRA and CDR2 YSYEKL come from the germline V gene. This CDR3 is built from 16 residues. Here the CDR3 reads CASARLYSGGNQPQHF. For the CDR3, the DNA is TGCGCCAGCGCCCGCCTATACTCGGGGGGCAATCAGCCCCAGCATTTT.

V usage is TRBV5-4 and J usage is TRBJ1-4; tentatively, D is TRBD1 (5 bases). The V gene lost 3 bases and the J gene lost 13 bases, with 16 bases spanning the gap. This CDR3 spans 13 amino acids. Germline CDR1 and CDR2: SGHNT and YYREEE (reference sequence). The CDR3 loop is CASSSGTDRALFF. CDR3 nucleotides: TGTGCCAGCAGCTCAGGGACCGACCGGGCACTGTTTTTT.

The chain joins TRBV6-6 to TRBJ2-7; the match to TRBD2 covers 9 bases. Trimming removed 8 bases from V and 4 bases from J; junction bases left unmatched: 12. Germline V gene data show CDR1 as MNHNY and CDR2 as SVGAGI (reference sequence). The length of the CDR3 is 15 residues. CDR3 loop: CASFDTGGGAYEQYF. In nucleotides, the CDR3 is TGTGCCAGCTTCGACACTGGCGGGGGGGCGTACGAGCAGTACTTC.

This chain joins TRBV2 and TRBJ2-7; possibly TRBD2 for D (6 bases). V lost 4 bases, J lost 0 bases, and 10 bases lay in between. Germline V CDR1 and CDR2: SNHLY, FYNNEI. The CDR3 is 14 amino acids. Here the CDR3 reads CASSGRGYSYEQYF. Written as DNA, the CDR3 is TGTGCCAGCAGTGGGCGGGGATACTCCTACGAGCAGTACTTC.

This clone appeared once. V usage is TRBV11-2 and J usage is TRBJ2-7; 9 nucleotides agree with TRBD2. This CDR3 has 14 residues. Germline assignment: CDR1 SGHAT and CDR2 FQNNGV. V lost 4 bases and J lost 2; bases outside the gene matches: 3. CDR3 sequence (DNA): TGTGCCAGCAGCTGGGCGGGGGGGCCCTACGAGCAGTACTTC. Amino acid sequence: CASSWAGGPYEQYF.

The count of this clone is one. The chain joins TRBV29-1 to TRBJ2-5; possible D gene TRBD2, 6 bases. V lost 4 bases to trimming and J lost 5 bases, with 11 bases between them. The CDR3 sequence is 12 residues long. Germline V gives CDR1 SQVTM, CDR2 ANQGSEA. The CDR3 region is CSVAASDETQYF. DNA of the CDR3: TGCAGCGTTGCGGCTAGCGATGAGACCCAGTACTTC.

The V gene is TRBV5-1, the J gene TRBJ1-1; D possibly corresponds to TRBD1 (6 bases). V gave up 2 bases and J gave up 5 bases, with 13 bases separating them. The CDR3 sequence is 14 residues long. The germline CDR1 and CDR2 sequences are SGHRS and YFSETQ. CDR3 nucleotides: TGCGCCAGCAGCTTTGGGGGGCTTCAGACTGAAGCTTTCTTT. Its protein is CASSFGGLQTEAFF. Using reference TRBV5-1 and TRBJ1-1 for the parts outside the CDR3, the full variable domain is KAGVTQTPRYLIKTRGQQVTLSCSPISGHRSVSWYQQTPGQGLQFLFEYFSETQRNKGNFPGRFSGRQFSNSRSEMNVSTLELGDSALYLCASSFGGLQTEAFFGQGTRLTVV.

V is TRBV28 and J is TRBJ2-7, with D tentatively TRBD1 (6 bases). The CDR3 contains 15 residues. V was clipped by 4 bases and J by 7 bases, with 20 bases between them. Germline V CDR1 and CDR2: MDHEN, SYDVKM. The CDR3 reads CASSSEGVMRREQYF. The CDR3, as DNA: TGTGCCAGCAGTTCAGAGGGGGTAATGAGGAGAGAGCAGTACTTC. The full variable domain, with the rest looked up from reference TRBV28 and TRBJ2-7, is DVKVTQSSRYLVKRTGEKVFLECVQDMDHENMFWYRQDPGLGLRLIYFSYDVKMKEKGDIPEGYSVSREKKERFSLILESASTNQTSMYLCASSSEGVMRREQYFGPGTRLTVT.

This clone was counted a few times. The chain links TRBV7-2 to TRBJ1-1, with D unresolved. CDR3 length: 17 residues. Trimming shortened V by 0 bases and J by 4 bases, and 18 bases separated the two germline ends. Germline values: CDR1 SGHTA, CDR2 FQGNSA. The CDR3 sequence: CASSLALSHRAFTEAFF. CDR3 coding DNA: TGTGCCAGCAGCTTAGCCCTCAGTCATCGGGCATTCACTGAAGCTTTCTTT.

V and J are TRBV7-2 and TRBJ2-1; TRBD2 agrees at 10 bases. Trimming at V came to 3 bases and at J to 8 bases, leaving 4 bases not matched to a gene. Germline lookup yields CDR1 SGHTA and CDR2 FQGNSA. The CDR3 runs to 14 residues. CDR3 residues: CASSFSGGADEQFF. Written as DNA, the CDR3 is TGTGCCAGCAGCTTCAGCGGGGGGGCCGATGAGCAGTTCTTC. The complete variable domain, with remaining parts taken from reference TRBV7-2 and TRBJ2-1, reads GAGVSQSPSNKVTEKGKDVELRCDPISGHTALYWYRQSLGQGLEFLIYFQGNSAPDKSGLPSDRFSAERTGGSVSTLTIQRTQQEDSAVYLCASSFSGGADEQFFGPGTRLTVL.

V usage is TRBV7-8 and J usage is TRBJ2-2; 8 bases align to TRBD1. The CDR3 is made up of 15 amino acids. J gave up 7 bases and V 5 bases, and 9 bases lay outside the gene matches. Looked up from germline, CDR1 is SGHVS and CDR2 is FQNEAQ. CDR3 in amino acids: CASSPGRQGFGELFF. The CDR3 DNA reads as TGTGCCAGCAGCCCAGGGCGACAGGGGTTCGGGGAGCTGTTTTTT. The variable domain in full, completed from reference TRBV7-8 and TRBJ2-2, reads GAGVSQSPRYKVAKRGQDVALRCDPISGHVSLFWYQQALGQGPEFLTYFQNEAQLDKSGLPSDRFFAERPEGSVSTLKIQRTQQEDSAVYLCASSPGRQGFGELFFGEGSRLTVL.

The gene calls are TRBV7-9 and TRBJ1-2, with D hard to call. Deletions cut 8 bases from V and 5 bases from J, with 9 bases between. From germline, CDR1 is SEHNR and CDR2 FQNEAQ (reference sequence). The CDR3 runs to 11 residues. In DNA, the CDR3 is TGTGCCAGCTCGCTTTCTTATGGCTACACCTTC. Translating gives CASSLSYGYTF.

The rearrangement joins TRBV6-5 to TRBJ2-1, with 7 bases that match TRBD1. The CDR3 is 13 amino acids. The J segment lost 5 bases and the V segment lost 7 bases, leaving 5 bases of the junction unmatched. From germline, CDR1 is MNHEY and CDR2 SVGAGI. CDR3 nucleotide sequence: TGTGCCAGCATATCGGGACAGAACAATGAGCAGTTCTTC. Amino acids: CASISGQNNEQFF.

The rearrangement uses TRBV28 and TRBJ2-3, with 8 positions matching TRBD2. Germline trimming cut 3 bases from V and 3 bases from J; bases unmatched to any gene: 5. Germline V gene sequence: CDR1 MDHEN, CDR2 SYDVKM. The CDR3 sequence is 15 residues long. CDR3 bases: TGTGCCAGCAGTTTTAATAGCGGGGCTACAGATACGCAGTATTTT. It codes for CASSFNSGATDTQYF.

The chain is built from TRBV5-1 and TRBJ1-1; D is unresolved. The CDR3 runs 16 residues. V lost 4 bases and J lost 1, with 17 bases in between. Germline CDR1 reads SGHRS; CDR2 reads YFSETQ. The CDR3 sequence: CASSPRYGTENTEAFF. The CDR3 DNA reads TGCGCCAGCAGCCCACGATATGGCACAGAGAACACTGAAGCTTTCTTT.

The chain joins TRBV28 to TRBJ1-4; D is unclear. This CDR3 has 13 amino acids. Between the trimmed V and J ends, which lost 8 bases and 0 bases, there was a span of 7 bases. CDR1 and CDR2 from the germline V gene are MDHEN and SYDVKM. CDR3 nucleotides: TGTGCCAGCCACACCGCAACTAATGAAAAACTGTTTTTT. It translates to CASHTATNEKLFF.